This passage covers 16 T cell receptor beta chains from one sample sequenced in a study of blood T cells in healthy people across ages. Then a second PCR, running roughly 7 to 11 cycles, was carried out with a sample-barcoded 5' primer and a J-beta primer mix. TCRdb redid the calling of the 5' RACE reads with MiXCR, one entry per CDR3 protein. The sample has 1.5 million to 2 million distinct CDR3 sequences, roughly 27% seen once. The material sequenced was blood. The receptors stem from a woman between 25 and 40 years old in good health.

The rearrangement links TRBV21-1 to TRBJ2-1; the table's TRBD2 call for D was not verified on the DNA. TRBV21-1 is recorded as a pseudogene. The CDR3 consists of 17 residues. In DNA, the CDR3 is TGTGCCAGCAGCAAAGACCTTCCTGGCGGGAGGGGGAATGAGCAGTTCTTC. Amino acids: CASSKDLPGGRGNEQFF.

The V call is TRBV20-1, the J call TRBJ2-1; 9 nucleotides agree with TRBD2. Germline trimming cut 1 base from V and 2 bases from J; bases unmatched to any gene: 6. Germline V gene data show CDR1 as DFQATT and CDR2 as SNEGSKA (reference sequence). The CDR3 consists of 16 residues. The CDR3 DNA reads as TGCAGTGCTAGAGGCCTAGCGGGATGGACCTACAATGAGCAGTTCTTC. Protein product: CSARGLAGWTYNEQFF.

This clonotype was seen ten or more times. The rearrangement joins TRBV20-1 to TRBJ1-1, with 8 positions matching TRBD1. The ends lost 0 bases at V and 5 bases at J; junction bases unmatched: 5. Germline CDR1 DFQATT, CDR2 SNEGSKA (reference sequence). This CDR3 has 14 residues. CDR3 region: CSARDATGGTEAFF. The CDR3 bases are TGCAGTGCTAGAGACGCAACAGGGGGGACTGAAGCTTTCTTT.

The chain links TRBV7-9 to TRBJ1-6, with D unresolved. This CDR3 region has 17 residues. Trimming left V 0 bases short and J 2 bases short, with 11 bases between. Germline CDR1 is SEHNR and CDR2 is FQNEAQ (reference sequence). In nucleotides, the CDR3 is TGTGCCAGCAGCTTAGCGGCCCCGGGAACCTATAATTCACCCCTCCACTTT. It yields the protein CASSLAAPGTYNSPLHF.

This clonotype was counted many times. The chain combines TRBV7-6 with TRBJ2-7; tentatively, D is TRBD2 (5 bases). The germline V and J ends were trimmed by 3 bases and 1 base, with 13 bases remaining between them. This CDR3 has 15 amino acids. Germline V lookup: CDR1 SGHVS, CDR2 FNYEAQ. CDR3 region: CASSFGSGNSYEQYF. In DNA form, the CDR3 reads TGTGCCAGCAGCTTCGGATCGGGGAATTCCTACGAGCAGTACTTC.

The chain employs TRBV12-5 and TRBJ1-5; 7 bases are a match to TRBD1. Looked up from germline, CDR1 is LGHNT and CDR2 is FRNRAP. V trimming: 4 bases; J trimming: 3 bases; junction bases outside the gene matches: 6. The CDR3 is 15 residues long. The CDR3 nucleotides read TGTGCTAGTGGTTCTACAGGGGTTGACAATCAGCCCCAGCATTTT. Encoded protein: CASGSTGVDNQPQHF.

The chain's CDR3 is CASSEVPGNEQFF. CDR3 DNA sequence: TGTGCCAGCAGTGAAGTGCCGGGCAATGAGCAGTTCTTC. V is TRBV2 and J is TRBJ2-1; D is undetermined. This CDR3 region has 13 residues. The V and J ends lost 1 base and 6 bases respectively, with 7 bases between them. Per germline, CDR1 SNHLY and CDR2 FYNNEI.

This clonotype was seen a few times. V and J are TRBV27 and TRBJ2-1; D ambiguous. V shed 6 bases and J shed 5 bases, with 14 bases lying between them. CDR1 and CDR2 (germline): MNHEY, SMNVEV (reference sequence). The CDR3 loop spans 14 amino acids. The CDR3 coding sequence is TGTGCCAGCAGCTTAAACATTCCTAACAATGAGCAGTTCTTC. Translating it yields CASSLNIPNNEQFF.

This clonotype showed up just a few times. The V call is TRBV9, the J call TRBJ1-1; unclear D gene. The V end lost 4 bases, the J end lost 1 base, and 14 bases lay between the germline ends. The CDR3 runs 15 residues. Germline loops: CDR1 SGDLS, CDR2 YYNGEE. CDR3 in DNA: TGTGCCAGCAGCTATGGGTCCGGATCGAACACTGAAGCTTTCTTT. Translation: CASSYGSGSNTEAFF. Complete variable domain (other parts from reference TRBV9 and TRBJ1-1): DSGVTQTPKHLITATGQRVTLRCSPRSGDLSVYWYQQSLDQGLQFLIQYYNGEERAKGNILERFSAQQFPDLHSELNLSSLELGDSALYFCASSYGSGSNTEAFFGQGTRLTVV.

About this clonotype: A clone one base away is much larger, so this may be a read error. The chain uses TRBV9 and TRBJ2-7; 13 bases line up with TRBD2. Germline V gives CDR1 SGDLS, CDR2 YYNGEE. V lost 4 bases and J lost 7; bases outside the gene matches: 8. The CDR3 is 15 amino acids. CDR3 in amino acids: CASSLQGTSGDEQYF. The CDR3 DNA follows: TGTGCCAGCAGCCTTCAAGGGACTAGCGGGGATGAGCAGTACTTC.

This clonotype was recorded many times. Its ends do not fully match the called genes, so a read error is possible. The V and J genes are TRBV5-1 and TRBJ2-1; TRBD2 matches 12 bases. Germline loops: CDR1 SGHRS, CDR2 YFSETQ. The CDR3 runs to 15 residues. CDR3 amino acids: CASSSGLAGHNEQFF. The CDR3, as DNA: TGTGCCAGCAGTTCCGGACTAGCGGGACACAATGAGCAGTTCTTC.

This chain joins TRBV7-2 and TRBJ2-7; no clear D gene. Deletions cut 8 bases from V and 3 bases from J, with 14 bases between. Germline loops: CDR1 SGHTA, CDR2 FQGNSA. The CDR3 is made up of 13 amino acids. The CDR3 reads CASSPFMGYEQYF. The CDR3 DNA reads as TGTGCCAGCTCCCCTTTTATGGGCTACGAGCAGTACTTC.

The genes are TRBV6-5 and TRBJ2-2; D not resolved. Germline V gene sequence: CDR1 MNHEY, CDR2 SVGAGI. V lost 6 bases to trimming and J lost 6 bases, with 26 bases between them. CDR3 length: 18 residues. The CDR3 region has the DNA TGTGCCAGCAGCTACACTTTAAACGGGTTAGAATCGTCCGGGGAGCTGTTTTTT. It is translated as CASSYTLNGLESSGELFF.

This clonotype was counted a few times. CDR3 nucleotides: TGTGCCAGCAGCCCGGAAGAGGCCCCAGATACGCAGTATTTT. As protein: CASSPEEAPDTQYF. The J gene is TRBJ2-3, the V gene TRBV9, with no clear D. The CDR3 covers 14 residues. Trimming stripped 4 bases from V and 4 bases from J, with 13 bases between. The germline gives CDR1 SGDLS, CDR2 YYNGEE. The full variable domain, completed using reference TRBV9 and TRBJ2-3, is DSGVTQTPKHLITATGQRVTLRCSPRSGDLSVYWYQQSLDQGLQFLIQYYNGEERAKGNILERFSAQQFPDLHSELNLSSLELGDSALYFCASSPEEAPDTQYFGPGTRLTVL.

This clonotype was observed a few times. The chain has TRBV7-8 and TRBJ2-3, with unresolved D. This CDR3 has 14 amino acids. CDR1 is SGHVS and CDR2 is FQNEAQ in the germline V gene. V lost 1 base and J 4 bases, leaving 9 bases between the germline ends. CDR3 coding DNA: TGTGCCAGCAGCTTAGTATTTTTCGCAGATACGCAGTATTTT. Its protein is CASSLVFFADTQYF. Combining the CDR3 with reference TRBV7-8 and TRBJ2-3 gives the whole variable domain GAGVSQSPRYKVAKRGQDVALRCDPISGHVSLFWYQQALGQGPEFLTYFQNEAQLDKSGLPSDRFFAERPEGSVSTLKIQRTQQEDSAVYLCASSLVFFADTQYFGPGTRLTVL.

This clonotype appeared many times. The chain links TRBV24-1 to TRBJ2-7, with 9 bases fitting TRBD1. The V gene end was trimmed by 2 bases and the J gene end by 3 bases; junction bases not matched to a gene: 10. Germline CDR1 KGHDR, CDR2 SFDVKD. The CDR3 is made up of 17 amino acids. The CDR3 is CATSDSIPGQGFYEQYF. DNA for the CDR3: TGTGCCACCAGTGATTCGATACCGGGACAGGGCTTCTACGAGCAGTACTTC.